This T cell receptor beta chain appears in the sequencing data of a study of shared clonotypes between healthy human individuals. Study as a whole: A donor's plate count was three for CD4 naive and three for CD4 memory; CD8 naive had two and CD8 memory one. Study-wide findings and caveats: Shared clonotypes: roughly 5% naive CD4, around 4% naive CD8, 2.3% memory CD4, 0.4% memory CD8. Estimated clonotype richness was generally higher in naive than memory subsets.

CD8 cells regarded as naive lacked CD45RO, were positively chosen for CCR7, and omitted terminally differentiated effector memory CD45RA+ cells. Each of the donors was a healthy adult who was HIV-negative and had not had a recent acute infection or vaccination. V was cut by 11 bases and J by 8 bases, with 12 bases left in between. Germline lookup yields CDR1 LNHDA and CDR2 SQIVND (reference sequence). This CDR3 is 11 amino acids long. Clones were sequenced by immunoSEQ multiplex PCR, and TCRdb holds only the in-frame ones, with some missing. The sample holds about 2.1 million clones, approximately 94% seen once. This clone has only a few counts. Its antigen is as yet unknown.

This sequence joins TRBV19 and TRBJ1-4; no clear D. The sequence was collected from a man aged 18-30 years in good health. Some clones in this sample may be carry-over from other donors' samples. The specimen sequenced was naive CD8+ T cells from PBMCs. CDR3 bases: TGTGCCTGTGTACGGTCGGAAAAACTGTTTTTT. Translated, it gives CACVRSEKLFF.